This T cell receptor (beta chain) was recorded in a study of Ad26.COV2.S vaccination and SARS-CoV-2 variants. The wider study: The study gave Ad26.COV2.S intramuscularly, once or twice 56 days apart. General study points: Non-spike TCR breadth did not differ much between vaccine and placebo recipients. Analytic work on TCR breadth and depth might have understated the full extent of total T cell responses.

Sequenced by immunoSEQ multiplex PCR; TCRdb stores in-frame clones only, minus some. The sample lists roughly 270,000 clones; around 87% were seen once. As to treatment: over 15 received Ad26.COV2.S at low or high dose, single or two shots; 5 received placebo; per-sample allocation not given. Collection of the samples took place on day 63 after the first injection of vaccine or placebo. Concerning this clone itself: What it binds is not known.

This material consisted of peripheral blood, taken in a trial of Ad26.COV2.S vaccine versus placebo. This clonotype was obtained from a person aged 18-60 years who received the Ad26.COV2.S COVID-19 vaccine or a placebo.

This CDR3 is CATSARDPRDRDFYEQYF. The CDR3 coding sequence is TGTGCCACCAGTGCCCGAGACCCTCGGGACAGAGATTTTTACGAGCAGTACTTC. The V gene is TRBV24-1, the J gene TRBJ2-7; 7 positions match TRBD1. The CDR3 loop spans 18 amino acids. Per germline, CDR1 KGHDR and CDR2 SFDVKD. V was pared by 5 bases and J by 4 bases, with 19 bases of the junction left unmatched.